Each of the 23 T cell receptor beta chains below was sequenced from the same sample in a study of blood T cell repertoires in COVID-19. The protocol was immunoSEQ multiplex PCR, while the TCRdb copy is restricted to in-frame clones and leaves out a portion. This sample has fewer than 45,000 clones, with 80% found just once. The sample comprised peripheral blood. The receptors were gathered from a man aged 65 to 85 with acute or convalescent COVID-19.

V gene TRBV7-9 combines with J gene TRBJ1-6; D perhaps matches TRBD1 (5 bases). The ends were cut back, 7 bases at V and 11 bases at J, with 15 bases in the middle. The germline CDR1 and CDR2 sequences are SEHNR and FQNEAQ (reference sequence). The CDR3 length is 13 residues. Written as DNA, the CDR3 is TGTGCCAGCACCCTGGGGCGGGGGACACCCCTCCACTTT. Protein: CASTLGRGTPLHF.

V and J are TRBV28 and TRBJ2-3; 10 bases line up with TRBD2. The V segment lost 6 bases and the J segment 5 bases; nucleotides outside the gene matches: 8. Germline CDR1 and CDR2: MDHEN and SYDVKM. The CDR3 extends over 15 amino acids. CDR3: CASSPASGGRDTQYF. In DNA form, the CDR3 reads TGTGCCAGCAGCCCTGCTAGCGGGGGCAGAGATACGCAGTATTTT.

CDR3 DNA sequence: TGTGCCAGCAAATCGCAGGGACAGATACAAGAGACCCAGTACTTC. As protein: CASKSQGQIQETQYF. This rearrangement joins TRBV6-5 to TRBJ2-5; 7 bases agree with TRBD1. The germline gives CDR1 MNHEY, CDR2 SVGAGI. The junction had 10 bases not matched to a gene; V was cut back by 7 bases and J by 2 bases. There are 15 residues in the CDR3.

V gene TRBV5-4 combines with J gene TRBJ1-4; D is uncertain. Trimming cost V 3 bases and J 9 bases, with 18 bases left between them. The V gene's germline CDR1 is SGHNT and CDR2 YYREEE (reference sequence). The CDR3 spans 15 residues. CDR3 residues: CASSSQMGGGKKLFF. CDR3 DNA: TGTGCCAGCAGCTCTCAAATGGGAGGAGGGAAAAAACTGTTTTTT. Full variable domain (rest looked up from reference TRBV5-4 and TRBJ1-4): ETGVTQSPTHLIKTRGQQVTLRCSSQSGHNTVSWYQQALGQGPQFIFQYYREEENGRGNFPPRFSGLQFPNYSSELNVNALELDDSALYLCASSSQMGGGKKLFFGSGTQLSVL.

A single count supports this clone. The chain links TRBV4-3 to TRBJ1-2; TRBD1 aligns across 8 bases. The CDR3 has 14 residues. Germline CDR1 and CDR2: LGHNA and YSLEER. The J segment lost 7 bases and the V segment lost 6 bases, leaving 10 bases of the junction unmatched. The CDR3 region is CASSQLDRDRGYTF. DNA of the CDR3: TGCGCCAGCAGTCAACTGGACAGGGACCGTGGCTACACCTTC.

The J gene is TRBJ2-3, the V gene TRBV2; D is unresolved. Trimming pared 6 bases from V and 1 base from J, leaving 11 bases between. CDR1 and CDR2 from the germline V gene are SNHLY and FYNNEI. This CDR3 region has 14 residues. The CDR3 loop reads CASSGGFGTDTQYF. The CDR3 nucleotides are TGTGCCAGCAGCGGCGGTTTTGGCACAGATACGCAGTATTTT. Full variable domain (rest looked up from reference TRBV2 and TRBJ2-3): EPEVTQTPSHQVTQMGQEVILRCVPISNHLYFYWYRQILGQKVEFLVSFYNNEISEKSEIFDDQFSVERPDGSNFTLKIRSTKLEDSAMYFCASSGGFGTDTQYFGPGTRLTVL.

The chain joins TRBV5-1 to TRBJ1-5, with TRBD1 identical over 8 bases. Germline lookup yields CDR1 SGHRS and CDR2 YFSETQ. This CDR3 is built from 13 residues. The V gene end was trimmed by 3 bases and the J gene end by 4 bases; junction bases not matched to a gene: 0. The CDR3 DNA sequence: TGCGCCAGCAGCTGGGACAGGAATCAGCCCCAGCATTTT. Translated, it gives CASSWDRNQPQHF.

This clone was recorded only once. At the DNA level, this CDR3 is encoded by other sequences in the same sample as well. The chain employs TRBV24-1 and TRBJ2-2; 7 bases match TRBD1. This CDR3 comprises 16 residues. Germline CDR1 and CDR2: KGHDR and SFDVKD. V lost 3 bases, J lost 2 bases, and 5 bases stayed unmatched. Here the CDR3 reads CATSDRTGSNTGELFF. CDR3 sequence (DNA): TGTGCCACCAGTGATCGGACAGGCTCTAACACCGGGGAGCTGTTTTTT.

The V gene is TRBV27, the J gene TRBJ1-2; 10 bases line up with TRBD1. V dropped 0 bases and J dropped 8; count of bases not matched to a gene: 0. The CDR3 totals 13 residues. Germline V gene lookup returns CDR1 MNHEY and CDR2 SMNVEV (reference sequence). The CDR3 here is CASSLSGQGGYTF. For the CDR3, the DNA is TGTGCCAGCAGTTTATCGGGACAGGGGGGCTACACCTTC.

The rearrangement joins TRBV5-5 to TRBJ2-1; D is possibly TRBD1 (5 bases). Between the trimmed V and J ends, which lost 0 bases and 4 bases, there was a span of 14 bases. Germline V lookup: CDR1 SGHKS, CDR2 YYEKEE (reference sequence). The CDR3 length is 16 residues. Written as DNA, the CDR3 is TGTGCCAGCAGCTTGGGGGGCACTCTTGAATACAATGAGCAGTTCTTC. The encoded protein is CASSLGGTLEYNEQFF.

J is TRBJ2-3 and V is TRBV30, with D unresolved. V shed 3 bases and J shed 4 bases, with 8 bases lying between them. Per the germline V gene, CDR1 is GTSNPN and CDR2 is SVGIG (reference sequence). This CDR3 is built from 12 residues. CDR3: CAWSLRADTQYF. The CDR3 nucleotides are TGTGCCTGGAGCTTAAGAGCAGATACGCAGTATTTT.

In this sample, this clone turned up once. J is TRBJ1-4 and V is TRBV12-3 or TRBV12-4; unclear D gene. V shed 8 bases and J shed 8 bases, with 12 bases lying between them. The CDR3 sequence is 12 residues long. CDR3 amino acids: CASSSALEKLFF. In DNA, the CDR3 is TGTGCCAGCTCTAGCGCTTTGGAAAAACTGTTTTTT.

By share, this clone counts as medium-sized (0.01 to 0.1%). The V and J genes are TRBV19 and TRBJ2-7, with D tentatively TRBD1 (6 bases). This CDR3 spans 17 amino acids. The germline V gene has CDR1 LNHDA and CDR2 SQIVND (reference sequence). Trimming left V 1 base short and J 0 bases short, with 16 bases between. The CDR3 DNA reads as TGTGCCAGTAGTATAGGTGGAAACAGGGCCTCCTCCTACGAGCAGTACTTC. Translating gives CASSIGGNRASSYEQYF.

This clone qualifies as medium-sized. This rearrangement joins TRBV9 to TRBJ2-1, with D perhaps matching TRBD1 (5 bases). From germline, CDR1 is SGDLS and CDR2 YYNGEE. Trimming took off 1 base at V and 8 bases at J, with 10 bases between the two ends. There are 13 residues in the CDR3. CDR3 region: CASSVSGLDEQFF. DNA for the CDR3: TGTGCCAGCAGCGTATCAGGGTTGGATGAGCAGTTCTTC.

This chain connects TRBV27 to TRBJ1-5; unclear D gene. This CDR3 region has 15 residues. V dropped 6 bases and J dropped 0 bases, with 12 bases sitting between them. Germline assignment: CDR1 MNHEY and CDR2 SMNVEV (reference sequence). This CDR3 reads CASRLGGPSNQPQHF. CDR3 nucleotide sequence: TGTGCCAGCAGGTTGGGAGGGCCTAGCAATCAGCCCCAGCATTTT.

This clone was seen more than once but under ten times. The chain has TRBV30 and TRBJ2-3; D is unclear. V dropped 0 bases and J dropped 7 bases, with 8 bases sitting between them. This CDR3 region has 12 residues. The germline V gene encodes CDR1 GTSNPN and CDR2 SVGIG (reference sequence). CDR3 DNA sequence: TGTGCCTGGAGTGTACTGCGAAATACGCAGTATTTT. Residues: CAWSVLRNTQYF. The full variable domain, its missing parts supplied by reference TRBV30 and TRBJ2-3, is SQTIHQWPATLVQPVGSPLSLECTVEGTSNPNLYWYRQAAGRGLQLLFYSVGIGQISSEVPQNLSASRPQDRQFILSSKKLLLSDSGFYLCAWSVLRNTQYFGPGTRLTVL.

This clone has just one count. The chain uses TRBV4-2 and TRBJ1-3, with D possibly being TRBD1 (5 bases). This CDR3 comprises 16 residues. The germline V gene encodes CDR1 LGHNA and CDR2 YNFKEQ. With 1 base removed from V and 1 base from J, the gap between germline ends came to 11 bases. CDR3 sequence: CASSQGAGRSGNTIYF. The CDR3 DNA reads as TGTGCCAGCAGCCAAGGGGCAGGGCGATCTGGAAACACCATATATTTT.

V gene TRBV19 combines with J gene TRBJ2-1, with TRBD1 as a possible D gene (6 bases). Germline values: CDR1 LNHDA, CDR2 SQIVND (reference sequence). The CDR3 contains 16 residues. Between the trimmed V and J ends, which lost 10 bases and 6 bases, there was a span of 25 bases. CDR3 nucleotide sequence: TGTGCCACCATGGGGGCCTCGGGACGGAATCGCAATGAGCAGTTCTTC. Translating it yields CATMGASGRNRNEQFF.

This clone was found a few times. The chain links TRBV10-2 to TRBJ1-6, with 7 nucleotides matching TRBD1. V was clipped by 6 bases and J by 4 bases; unmatched bases: 9. The CDR3 is made up of 16 amino acids. The germline V gene encodes CDR1 WSHSY and CDR2 SAAADI. The CDR3 DNA is TGCGCCAGCAGCGCCCGACAGGGAACGTATAATTCACCCCTCCACTTT. Encoded protein: CASSARQGTYNSPLHF.

The chain employs TRBV5-1 and TRBJ2-7; 9 bases line up with TRBD1. Germline trimming cut 4 bases from V and 2 bases from J; bases unmatched to any gene: 7. The CDR3 length is 15 residues. The germline V gene has CDR1 SGHRS and CDR2 YFSETQ. The DNA of the CDR3 is TGCGCCAGCAGCCAGGAGGGGACAGGGACCTACGAGCAGTACTTC. It encodes CASSQEGTGTYEQYF.

V gene TRBV11-2 combines with J gene TRBJ2-7; D possibly corresponds to TRBD2 (6 bases). V was pared by 0 bases and J by 0 bases, with 9 bases between. Germline assignment: CDR1 SGHAT and CDR2 FQNNGV. CDR3 size: 15 residues. The CDR3 spells CASSLDRGTSYEQYF. In nucleotides, the CDR3 is TGTGCCAGCAGCTTAGATCGGGGGACCTCCTACGAGCAGTACTTC. The whole variable domain, filled in from reference TRBV11-2 and TRBJ2-7, reads EAGVAQSPRYKIIEKRQSVAFWCNPISGHATLYWYQQILGQGPKLLIQFQNNGVVDDSQLPKDRFSAERLKGVDSTLKIQPAKLEDSAVYLCASSLDRGTSYEQYFGPGTRLTVT.

The chain links TRBV5-5 to TRBJ1-1; D possibly corresponds to TRBD1 (5 bases). The CDR3 is made up of 17 amino acids. Deletions cut 0 bases from V and 0 bases from J, with 15 bases between. Per the germline V gene, CDR1 is SGHKS and CDR2 is YYEKEE (reference sequence). This CDR3 reads CASSLEGQGSLNTEAFF. The CDR3 DNA sequence: TGTGCCAGCAGCTTGGAGGGGCAGGGAAGCCTGAACACTGAAGCTTTCTTT.

V is TRBV5-8 and J is TRBJ1-2, with TRBD1 as a possible D gene (6 bases). Trimming took off 2 bases at V and 0 bases at J, with 14 bases between the two ends. The CDR3 contains 16 residues. Germline CDR1 SGHTS, CDR2 YDEGEE. Here the CDR3 reads CASSLSGTLTNYGYTF. As DNA, the CDR3 is TGTGCCAGCAGCTTATCCGGGACACTCACTAACTATGGCTACACCTTC. Variable domain in full (rest from reference TRBV5-8 and TRBJ1-2): EAGVTQSPTHLIKTRGQQATLRCSPISGHTSVYWYQQALGLGLQFLLWYDEGEERNRGNFPPRFSGRQFPNYSSELNVNALELEDSALYLCASSLSGTLTNYGYTFGSGTRLTVV.